Listed here are 5 T cell receptor beta chains from one sample, sequenced in a study of blood T cell repertoires in COVID-19. The method was immunoSEQ multiplex PCR; TCRdb's version includes in-frame clones alone and lacks a portion of them. The sample contains tens of thousands of clones, about 90% of which appear only once. The material sequenced was peripheral blood. The receptors were sampled from a man in his forties or fifties with active COVID-19.

V gene TRBV27 combines with J gene TRBJ2-3; 10 nucleotides align to TRBD2. Germline V gene data show CDR1 as MNHEY and CDR2 as SMNVEV (reference sequence). Trimming took 6 bases from V and 6 from J; bases not matched to a gene: 12. The CDR3 extends over 16 amino acids. Written as DNA, the CDR3 is TGTGCCAGCAGCCCGGCTGAAGCGGGAGGGGTGGATACGCAGTATTTT. Translating it yields CASSPAEAGGVDTQYF.

The chain recombines TRBV7-2 with TRBJ2-3; no clear D gene. The CDR3 loop spans 13 amino acids. CDR1 is SGHTA, CDR2 FQGNSA, per germline. Trimming cost V 4 bases and J 2 bases, with 7 bases left between them. The CDR3 sequence: CASSSENTDTQYF. The CDR3 DNA reads TGTGCCAGCAGCTCGGAGAACACAGATACGCAGTATTTT.

V gene TRBV11-2 combines with J gene TRBJ2-1; the match to TRBD2 covers 7 bases. Germline V gives CDR1 SGHAT, CDR2 FQNNGV. The CDR3 is 13 amino acids. V dropped 6 bases and J dropped 8; count of bases not matched to a gene: 7. The CDR3 reads CASSLGGPDEQFF. Here the CDR3 DNA reads TGTGCCAGCAGTTTGGGAGGGCCGGATGAGCAGTTCTTC.

This clone was seen a few times. The chain links TRBV11-2 to TRBJ2-5; the match to TRBD1 covers 9 bases. Per the germline V gene, CDR1 is SGHAT and CDR2 is FQNNGV. V shed 10 bases and J 4 bases; nucleotides not matched to a gene: 4. This CDR3 has 12 residues. The chain's CDR3 is CATSQGAETQYF. CDR3 nucleotide sequence: TGTGCCACCTCACAGGGGGCAGAGACCCAGTACTTC. Complete variable domain (other parts from reference TRBV11-2 and TRBJ2-5): EAGVAQSPRYKIIEKRQSVAFWCNPISGHATLYWYQQILGQGPKLLIQFQNNGVVDDSQLPKDRFSAERLKGVDSTLKIQPAKLEDSAVYLCATSQGAETQYFGPGTRLLVL.

The chain uses TRBV4-2 and TRBJ2-7, with a tentative D call TRBD2 (6 bases). Per the germline V gene, CDR1 is LGHNA and CDR2 is YNFKEQ. The V end was cut by 1 base, the J end by 1 base, with 20 bases between. The CDR3 covers 18 residues. CDR3 DNA sequence: TGTGCCAGCAGCCAAGGGAGTGATTGGGGGGTAGGGTCCTACGAGCAGTACTTC. Translated, it gives CASSQGSDWGVGSYEQYF.